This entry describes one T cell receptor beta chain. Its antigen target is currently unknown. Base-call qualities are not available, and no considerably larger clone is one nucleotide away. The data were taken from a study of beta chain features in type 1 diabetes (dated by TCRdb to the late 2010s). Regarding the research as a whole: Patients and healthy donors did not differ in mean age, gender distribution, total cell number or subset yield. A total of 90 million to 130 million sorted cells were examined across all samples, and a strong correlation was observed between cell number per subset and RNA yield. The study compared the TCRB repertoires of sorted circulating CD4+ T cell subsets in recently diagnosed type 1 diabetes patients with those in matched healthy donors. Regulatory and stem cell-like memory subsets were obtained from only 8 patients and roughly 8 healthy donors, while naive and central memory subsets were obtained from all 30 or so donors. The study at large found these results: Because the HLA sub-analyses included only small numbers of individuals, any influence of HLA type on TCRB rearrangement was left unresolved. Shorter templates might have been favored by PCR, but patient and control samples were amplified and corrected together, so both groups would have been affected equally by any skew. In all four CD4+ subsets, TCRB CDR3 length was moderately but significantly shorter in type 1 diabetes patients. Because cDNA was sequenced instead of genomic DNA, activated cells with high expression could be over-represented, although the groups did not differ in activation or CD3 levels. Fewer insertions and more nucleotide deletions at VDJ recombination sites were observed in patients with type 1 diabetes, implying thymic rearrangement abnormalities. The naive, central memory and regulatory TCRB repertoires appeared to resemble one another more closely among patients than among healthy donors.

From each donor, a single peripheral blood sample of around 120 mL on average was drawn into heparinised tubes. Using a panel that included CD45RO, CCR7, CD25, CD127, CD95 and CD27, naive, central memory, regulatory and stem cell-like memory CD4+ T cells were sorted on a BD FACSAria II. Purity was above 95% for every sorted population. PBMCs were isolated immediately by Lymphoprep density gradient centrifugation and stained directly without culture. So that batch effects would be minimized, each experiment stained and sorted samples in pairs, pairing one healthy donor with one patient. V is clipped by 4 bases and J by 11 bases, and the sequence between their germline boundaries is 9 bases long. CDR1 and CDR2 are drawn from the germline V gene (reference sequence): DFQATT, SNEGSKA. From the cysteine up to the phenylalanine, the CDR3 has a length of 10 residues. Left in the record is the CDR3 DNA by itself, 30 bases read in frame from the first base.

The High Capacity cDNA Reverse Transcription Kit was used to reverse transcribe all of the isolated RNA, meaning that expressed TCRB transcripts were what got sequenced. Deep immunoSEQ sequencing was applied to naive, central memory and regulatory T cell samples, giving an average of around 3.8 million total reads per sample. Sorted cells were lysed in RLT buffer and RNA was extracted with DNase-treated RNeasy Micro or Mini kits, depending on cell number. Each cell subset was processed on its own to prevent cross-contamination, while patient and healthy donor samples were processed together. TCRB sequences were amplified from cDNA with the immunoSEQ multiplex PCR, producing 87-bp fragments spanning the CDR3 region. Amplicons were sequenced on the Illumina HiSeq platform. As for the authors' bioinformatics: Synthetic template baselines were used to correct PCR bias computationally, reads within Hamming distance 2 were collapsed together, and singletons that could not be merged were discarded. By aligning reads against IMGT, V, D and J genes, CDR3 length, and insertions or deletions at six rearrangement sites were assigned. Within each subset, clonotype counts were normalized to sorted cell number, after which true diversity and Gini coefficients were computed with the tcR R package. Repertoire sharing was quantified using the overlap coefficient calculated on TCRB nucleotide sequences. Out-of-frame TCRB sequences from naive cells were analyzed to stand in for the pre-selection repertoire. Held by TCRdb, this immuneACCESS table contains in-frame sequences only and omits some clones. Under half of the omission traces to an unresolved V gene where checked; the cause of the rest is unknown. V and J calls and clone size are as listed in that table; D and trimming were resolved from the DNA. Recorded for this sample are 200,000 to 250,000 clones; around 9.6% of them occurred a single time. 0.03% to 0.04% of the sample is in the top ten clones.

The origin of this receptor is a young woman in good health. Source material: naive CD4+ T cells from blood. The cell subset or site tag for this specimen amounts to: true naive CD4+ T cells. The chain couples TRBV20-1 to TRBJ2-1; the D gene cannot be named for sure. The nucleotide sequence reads TGCAGTGCTACCGATAACAAGCAGTTCTTC. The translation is CSATDNKQFF.